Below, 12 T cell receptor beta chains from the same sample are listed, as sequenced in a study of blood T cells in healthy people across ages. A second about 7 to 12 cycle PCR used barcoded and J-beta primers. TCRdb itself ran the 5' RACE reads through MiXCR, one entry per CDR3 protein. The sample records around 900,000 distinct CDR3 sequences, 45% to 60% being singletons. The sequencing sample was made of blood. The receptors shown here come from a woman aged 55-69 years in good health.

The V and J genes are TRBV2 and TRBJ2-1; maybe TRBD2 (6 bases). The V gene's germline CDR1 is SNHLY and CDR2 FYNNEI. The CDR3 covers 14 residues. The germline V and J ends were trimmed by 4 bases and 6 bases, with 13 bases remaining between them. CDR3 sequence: CASSARETSNEQFF. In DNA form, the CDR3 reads TGTGCCAGCAGTGCTCGGGAGACGAGCAATGAGCAGTTCTTC.

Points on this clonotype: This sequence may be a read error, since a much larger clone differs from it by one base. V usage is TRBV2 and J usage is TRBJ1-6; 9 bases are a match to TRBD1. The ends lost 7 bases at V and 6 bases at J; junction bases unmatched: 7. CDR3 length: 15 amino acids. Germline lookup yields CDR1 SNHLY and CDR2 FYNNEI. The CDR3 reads CASNWGQGANSPLHF. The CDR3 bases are TGTGCCAGCAACTGGGGACAGGGTGCTAATTCACCCCTCCACTTT.

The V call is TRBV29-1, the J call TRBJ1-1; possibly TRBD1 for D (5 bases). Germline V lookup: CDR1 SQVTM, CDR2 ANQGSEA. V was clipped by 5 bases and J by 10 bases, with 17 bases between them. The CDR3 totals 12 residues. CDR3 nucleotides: TGCAGCGTTATCTATATTGACGGGGGAGCTTTCTTT. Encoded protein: CSVIYIDGGAFF. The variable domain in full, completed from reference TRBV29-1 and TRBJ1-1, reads SAVISQKPSRDICQRGTSLTIQCQVDSQVTMMFWYRQQPGQSLTLIATANQGSEATYESGFVIDKFPISRPNLTFSTLTVSNMSPEDSSIYLCSVIYIDGGAFFGQGTRLTVV.

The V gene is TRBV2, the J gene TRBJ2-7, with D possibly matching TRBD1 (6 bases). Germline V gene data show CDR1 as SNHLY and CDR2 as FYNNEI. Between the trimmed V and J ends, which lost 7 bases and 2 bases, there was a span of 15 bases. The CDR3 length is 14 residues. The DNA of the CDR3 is TGTGCCAGCACGGAACAGGGCGTAACCTACGAGCAGTACTTC. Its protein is CASTEQGVTYEQYF. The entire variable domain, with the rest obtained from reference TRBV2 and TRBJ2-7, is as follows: EPEVTQTPSHQVTQMGQEVILRCVPISNHLYFYWYRQILGQKVEFLVSFYNNEISEKSEIFDDQFSVERPDGSNFTLKIRSTKLEDSAMYFCASTEQGVTYEQYFGPGTRLTVT.

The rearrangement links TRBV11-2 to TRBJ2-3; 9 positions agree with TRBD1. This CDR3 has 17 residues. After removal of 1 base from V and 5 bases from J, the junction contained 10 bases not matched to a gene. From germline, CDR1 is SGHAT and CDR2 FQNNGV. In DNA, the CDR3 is TGTGCCAGCAGCTTAGGGCCGATGGGACAGGGAATAGATACGCAGTATTTT. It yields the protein CASSLGPMGQGIDTQYF.

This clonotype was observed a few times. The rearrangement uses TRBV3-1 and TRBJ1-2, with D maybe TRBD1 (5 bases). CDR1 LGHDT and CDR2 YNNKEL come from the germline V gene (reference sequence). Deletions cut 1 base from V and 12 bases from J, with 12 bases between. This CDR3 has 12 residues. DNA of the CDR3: TGTGCCAGCAGCCAAGTAAGGGGAGATCACACCTTC. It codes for CASSQVRGDHTF.

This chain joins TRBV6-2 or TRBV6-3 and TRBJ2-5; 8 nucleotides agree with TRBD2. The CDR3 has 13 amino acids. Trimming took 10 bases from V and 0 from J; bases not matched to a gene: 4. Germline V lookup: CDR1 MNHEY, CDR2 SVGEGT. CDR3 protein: CATKREYQETQYF. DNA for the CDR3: TGTGCCACCAAGCGGGAGTACCAAGAGACCCAGTACTTC.

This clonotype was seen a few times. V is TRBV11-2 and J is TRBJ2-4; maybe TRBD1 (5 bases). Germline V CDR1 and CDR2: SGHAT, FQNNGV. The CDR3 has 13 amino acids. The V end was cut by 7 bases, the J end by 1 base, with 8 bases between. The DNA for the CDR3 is TGTGCCAGCACCAGGGTGGCCAAAAACATTCAGTACTTC. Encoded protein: CASTRVAKNIQYF.

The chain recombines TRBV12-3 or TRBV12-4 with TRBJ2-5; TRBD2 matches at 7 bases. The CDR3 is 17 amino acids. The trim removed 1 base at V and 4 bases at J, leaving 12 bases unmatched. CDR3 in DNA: TGTGCCAGCAGTTTAGGGGGGATCGGGGGGAACGCAGAGACCCAGTACTTC. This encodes CASSLGGIGGNAETQYF.

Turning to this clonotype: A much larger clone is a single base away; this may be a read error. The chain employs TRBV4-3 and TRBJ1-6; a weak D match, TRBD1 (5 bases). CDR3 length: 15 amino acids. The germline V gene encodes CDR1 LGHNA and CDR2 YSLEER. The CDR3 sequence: CASSLTHTGVSPPHF. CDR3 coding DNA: TGCGCCAGCAGCCTCACTCATACGGGGGTCTCACCCCCCCACTTT.

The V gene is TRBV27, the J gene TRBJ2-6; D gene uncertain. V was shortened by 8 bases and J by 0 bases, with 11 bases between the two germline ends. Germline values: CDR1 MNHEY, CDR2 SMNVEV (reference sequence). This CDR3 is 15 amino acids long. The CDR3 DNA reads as TGTGCCAGCTGGTCGGGTCGCTCTGGGGCCAACGTCCTGACTTTC. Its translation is CASWSGRSGANVLTF.

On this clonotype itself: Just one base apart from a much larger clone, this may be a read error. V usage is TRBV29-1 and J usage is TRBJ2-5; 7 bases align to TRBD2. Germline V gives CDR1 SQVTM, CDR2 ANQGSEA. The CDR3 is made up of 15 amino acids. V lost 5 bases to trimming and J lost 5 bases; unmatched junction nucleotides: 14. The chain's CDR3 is CSVWGGTTARETQYF. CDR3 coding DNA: TGCAGCGTTTGGGGCGGGACTACCGCCCGGGAGACCCAGTACTTC.